This T cell receptor beta chain was sequenced during a study of blood T cell repertoires in COVID-19. Study summary: COVID-19 samples collected from the United States, Italy and Spain covered acute and convalescent phases. PBMCs, B-cell-depleted T cells, or T cells provided the cDNA or gDNA that made up the material.

The CDR3 consists of 15 residues. Trimming removed 5 bases at V and 3 bases at J, with 17 bases between. CDR1 and CDR2 (germline): SGHTA, FQGNSA. This clone was counted between two and nine times. Study processing details: Amplification from reference gene primers served as the basis for estimated nucleated cell counts. The method was immunoSEQ multiplex PCR; TCRdb's version includes in-frame clones alone and lacks a portion of them. Clonal size and the V and J genes are those of that table, whereas D and trimming came from the DNA. The data hold about 200,000 clones, with approximately 80% observed a single time.

Sequenced input: peripheral blood. V is TRBV7-2 and J is TRBJ2-7, with a tentative D call TRBD1 (6 bases). The origin of this receptor is a human donor in a cohort sampled during active COVID-19. The DNA for the CDR3 is TGTGCCAGCAGCACAACCGGACAGCTGTTCTACGAGCAGTACTTC. Translating it yields CASSTTGQLFYEQYF. The full variable domain, completed using reference TRBV7-2 and TRBJ2-7, is GAGVSQSPSNKVTEKGKDVELRCDPISGHTALYWYRQSLGQGLEFLIYFQGNSAPDKSGLPSDRFSAERTGGSVSTLTIQRTQQEDSAVYLCASSTTGQLFYEQYFGPGTRLTVT.